The 20 T cell receptor beta chains listed next were all sequenced from one sample in a study of blood T cell repertoires in COVID-19. Clones were read by immunoSEQ multiplex PCR, and TCRdb kept only the in-frame ones, dropping some. The profile shows more than 100,000 clones, about 90% of them singletons. The sequenced sample consisted of peripheral blood. These receptors were collected from a human donor in a cohort sampled during active COVID-19.

This clone came up once. V and J are TRBV28 and TRBJ1-5; D perhaps matches TRBD1 (6 bases). This CDR3 is 14 amino acids long. V lost 3 bases and J 6 bases, leaving 12 bases between the germline ends. Germline V gene data show CDR1 as MDHEN and CDR2 as SYDVKM. CDR3 in amino acids: CASSFEGVGQPQHF. The DNA for the CDR3 is TGTGCCAGCAGTTTTGAGGGGGTAGGTCAGCCCCAGCATTTT.

The gene calls are TRBV7-2 and TRBJ1-6; TRBD1 matches 9 bases. The CDR3 has 16 residues. Germline CDR1 reads SGHTA; CDR2 reads FQGNSA. J was trimmed by 10 bases and V by 4 bases; bases with no gene match: 11. The CDR3 sequence is CASSSRDRGKGSPLHF. As DNA, the CDR3 is TGTGCCAGCAGCTCAAGAGACAGGGGGAAAGGATCACCCCTCCACTTT.

The V call is TRBV5-8, the J call TRBJ2-5; tentatively, D is TRBD2 (7 bases). The V and J ends lost 2 bases and 1 base respectively, with 15 bases between them. The CDR3 spans 16 residues. CDR1 and CDR2 from the germline V gene are SGHTS and YDEGEE. The CDR3 nucleotides read TGTGCCAGCAGCTTTGGACAGCGGGGCAGCCAAGAGACCCAGTACTTC. Translated: CASSFGQRGSQETQYF. The full variable domain, in which reference TRBV5-8 and TRBJ2-5 provide the parts outside the CDR3, is EAGVTQSPTHLIKTRGQQATLRCSPISGHTSVYWYQQALGLGLQFLLWYDEGEERNRGNFPPRFSGRQFPNYSSELNVNALELEDSALYLCASSFGQRGSQETQYFGPGTRLLVL.

The CDR3 DNA is TGTGCCAGCAGCTTGACAGAGCAGTTCTTC. It translates to CASSLTEQFF. V usage is TRBV5-5 and J usage is TRBJ2-1; D gene uncertain. The V end was cut by 1 base, the J end by 10 bases, with 3 bases between. Germline values: CDR1 SGHKS, CDR2 YYEKEE (reference sequence). CDR3 length equals 10 residues.

The chain is built from TRBV6-5 and TRBJ2-5; 8 bases agree with TRBD1. Germline V gene lookup returns CDR1 MNHEY and CDR2 SVGAGI. The CDR3 consists of 15 residues. V shed 6 bases, J shed 5 bases, and the junction held 11 bases outside the gene matches. CDR3 DNA sequence: TGTGCCAGCAGCCCAGGGGGCGCAAGATGGGAGACCCAGTACTTC. Translating gives CASSPGGARWETQYF.

The chain uses TRBV2 and TRBJ2-7; 10 bases are shared with TRBD1. V lost 8 bases to trimming and J lost 0 bases; unmatched junction nucleotides: 4. CDR3 length: 14 amino acids. CDR1 SNHLY and CDR2 FYNNEI come from the germline V gene. DNA for the CDR3: TGTGCCAGCGACAGGGGGCCTTACTCCTACGAGCAGTACTTC. This gives the protein CASDRGPYSYEQYF.

This clone was counted once. The CDR3 reads CASSEGQQPQHF. CDR3 nucleotides: TGTGCCAGCAGCGAGGGCCAGCAGCCCCAGCATTTT. The chain recombines TRBV28 with TRBJ1-5; D is unresolved. The CDR3 runs to 12 residues. In germline, CDR1 is MDHEN, CDR2 SYDVKM. The V gene lost 6 bases and the J gene lost 7 bases, with 10 bases spanning the gap.

The chain couples TRBV28 to TRBJ1-4, with D unresolved. Germline CDR1 is MDHEN and CDR2 is SYDVKM. This CDR3 is 12 amino acids long. V lost 2 bases and J lost 7, with 5 bases in between. CDR3 amino acids: CASSLLSEKLFF. CDR3 in DNA: TGTGCCAGCAGTTTACTTAGTGAAAAACTGTTTTTT.

The chain links TRBV7-3 to TRBJ2-3; D unresolved. V shed 2 bases and J shed 0 bases, with 12 bases lying between them. In germline, CDR1 is SGHTA, CDR2 FQGTGA. The CDR3 has 16 residues. The CDR3 here is CASSLLYSTSTDTQYF. The CDR3 DNA is TGTGCCAGCAGCTTACTCTACAGCACTAGCACAGATACGCAGTATTTT. The whole variable domain, remainder taken from reference TRBV7-3 and TRBJ2-3, is GAGVSQTPSNKVTEKGKYVELRCDPISGHTALYWYRQSLGQGPEFLIYFQGTGAADDSGLPNDRFFAVRPEGSVSTLKIQRTERGDSAVYLCASSLLYSTSTDTQYFGPGTRLTVL.

Notes on this clone: The junction departs from the called germline gene at one end, perhaps through a read error. The same CDR3 is also encoded by other DNA sequences in this sample. This sequence joins TRBV2 and TRBJ1-2; TRBD1 agrees at 11 bases. The CDR3 runs to 13 residues. CDR1 and CDR2 (germline): SNHLY, FYNNEI. The CDR3 reads CASSGTGGYGYTF. CDR3 nucleotides: TGTGCCAGTAGTGGGACAGGGGGCTATGGCTACACCTTC.

The gene calls are TRBV24-1 and TRBJ2-3; 11 positions match TRBD2. V shed 3 bases, J shed 0 bases, and the junction held 7 bases outside the gene matches. The CDR3 contains 18 residues. CDR1 KGHDR and CDR2 SFDVKD come from the germline V gene. The CDR3 reads CATSDPNPSGGSTDTQYF. For the CDR3, the DNA is TGTGCCACCAGTGATCCGAATCCTAGCGGGGGGAGCACAGATACGCAGTATTTT.

The genes are TRBV6-6 and TRBJ2-1, with 11 nucleotides matching TRBD2. The junction had 17 bases not matched to a gene; V was cut back by 5 bases and J by 11 bases. This CDR3 region has 17 residues. Germline V lookup: CDR1 MNHNY, CDR2 SVGAGI (reference sequence). The CDR3: CASSPGLAAPASFKQFF. Here the CDR3 DNA reads TGTGCCAGCAGTCCGGGACTAGCGGCCCCCGCTTCCTTTAAGCAGTTCTTC.

This clone was detected only once. The V gene is TRBV9, the J gene TRBJ1-1; D not resolved. The length of the CDR3 is 19 residues. Germline V gene data show CDR1 as SGDLS and CDR2 as YYNGEE. The V end was cut by 4 bases, the J end by 3 bases, with 28 bases between. The CDR3: CASSPSRVFPIGRDTEAFF. The CDR3 coding sequence is TGTGCCAGCAGCCCAAGTAGAGTGTTCCCGATTGGGAGAGACACTGAAGCTTTCTTT.

The CDR3 loop reads CASSSGSSHTGELFF. The DNA of the CDR3 is TGCGCCAGCAGTTCAGGGTCATCCCACACCGGGGAGCTGTTTTTT. The genes are TRBV5-1 and TRBJ2-2; tentatively, D is TRBD1 (5 bases). The germline gives CDR1 SGHRS, CDR2 YFSETQ. Trimming shortened V by 5 bases and J by 3 bases, and 14 bases separated the two germline ends. The CDR3 is 15 amino acids.

The rearrangement uses TRBV24-1 and TRBJ2-1; 7 bases line up with TRBD1. The CDR3 is made up of 14 amino acids. V lost 4 bases and J lost 12; bases outside the gene matches: 11. Germline CDR1 reads KGHDR; CDR2 reads SFDVKD. The DNA for the CDR3 is TGTGCCACCAGTGAAGATTCGGGACAGAAAGGGCAGTTCTTC. This gives the protein CATSEDSGQKGQFF.

The gene calls are TRBV28 and TRBJ2-3, with D tentatively TRBD2 (5 bases). Germline lookup yields CDR1 MDHEN and CDR2 SYDVKM. The CDR3 runs 13 residues. V gave up 4 bases and J gave up 11 bases, with 16 bases separating them. In DNA form, the CDR3 reads TGTGCCAGCAGTTCGGACCCCGGGATTAGGCAGTATTTT. Translating gives CASSSDPGIRQYF.

The chain has TRBV9 and TRBJ1-3; D call uncertain. The CDR3 runs 14 residues. Looked up from germline, CDR1 is SGDLS and CDR2 is YYNGEE. V lost 4 bases to trimming and J lost 0 bases, with 8 bases between them. The CDR3 DNA is TGTGCCAGCAGCTTGCCAGGCTCTGGAAACACCATATATTTT. Amino acids: CASSLPGSGNTIYF.

The V and J genes are TRBV5-1 and TRBJ2-3; TRBD2 matches at 7 bases. Per the germline V gene, CDR1 is SGHRS and CDR2 is YFSETQ. After removal of 6 bases from V and 0 bases from J, the junction contained 1 base not matched to a gene. The CDR3 has 13 amino acids. The DNA for the CDR3 is TGCGCCAGCAATAGCGGGAGCACAGATACGCAGTATTTT. Translated, it gives CASNSGSTDTQYF.

The chain joins TRBV29-1 to TRBJ2-1; the match to TRBD2 covers 8 bases. The CDR3 spans 13 residues. Looked up from germline, CDR1 is SQVTM and CDR2 is ANQGSEA. Trimming took 7 bases from V and 4 from J; bases not matched to a gene: 6. The CDR3 is CSAGLASYNEQFF. CDR3 bases: TGCAGCGCCGGACTAGCTTCTTACAATGAGCAGTTCTTC.

This clone showed up many times. This chain uses TRBV5-4 with TRBJ2-7, with a weak D call TRBD1 (6 bases). This CDR3 contains 14 residues. Deletions cut 4 bases from V and 4 bases from J, with 15 bases between. Germline V gene data show CDR1 as SGHNT and CDR2 as YYREEE (reference sequence). The CDR3 loop reads CASSRGSGQYEQYF. The CDR3, as DNA: TGTGCCAGCAGCAGGGGGTCGGGTCAATACGAGCAGTACTTC.